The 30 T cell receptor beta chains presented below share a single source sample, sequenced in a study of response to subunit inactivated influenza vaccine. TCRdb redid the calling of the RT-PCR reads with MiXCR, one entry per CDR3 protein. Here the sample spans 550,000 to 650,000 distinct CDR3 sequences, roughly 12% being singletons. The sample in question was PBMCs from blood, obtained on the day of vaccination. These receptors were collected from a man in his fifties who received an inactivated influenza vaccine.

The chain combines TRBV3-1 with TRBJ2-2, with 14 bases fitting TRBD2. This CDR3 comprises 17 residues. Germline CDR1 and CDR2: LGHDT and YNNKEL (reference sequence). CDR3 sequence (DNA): TGTACCCTCAGTCCGGGACTAGCGGGGGCGGGGACCGGGGAGCTGTTTTTT. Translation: CTLSPGLAGAGTGELFF.

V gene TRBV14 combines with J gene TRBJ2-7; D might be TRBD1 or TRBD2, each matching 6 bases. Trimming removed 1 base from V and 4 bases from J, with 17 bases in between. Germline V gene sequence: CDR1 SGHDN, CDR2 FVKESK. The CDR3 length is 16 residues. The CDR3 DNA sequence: TGTGCCAGCAGCCAAGCTCCGGGACTGGGGGCTTACGAGCAGTACTTC. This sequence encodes CASSQAPGLGAYEQYF.

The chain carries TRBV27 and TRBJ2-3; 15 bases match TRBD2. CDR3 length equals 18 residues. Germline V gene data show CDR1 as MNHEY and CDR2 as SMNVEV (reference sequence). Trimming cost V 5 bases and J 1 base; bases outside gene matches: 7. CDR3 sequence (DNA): TGTGCCAGCAGTATCGGACTAGCGGGAGGGCCTGGCACAGATACGCAGTATTTT. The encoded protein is CASSIGLAGGPGTDTQYF.

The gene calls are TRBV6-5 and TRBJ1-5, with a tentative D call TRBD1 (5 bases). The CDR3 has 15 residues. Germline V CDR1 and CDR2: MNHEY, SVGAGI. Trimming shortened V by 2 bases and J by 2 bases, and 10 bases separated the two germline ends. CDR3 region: CASSYRGGGNQPQHF. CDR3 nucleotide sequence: TGTGCCAGCAGTTACCGCGGGGGTGGCAATCAGCCCCAGCATTTT.

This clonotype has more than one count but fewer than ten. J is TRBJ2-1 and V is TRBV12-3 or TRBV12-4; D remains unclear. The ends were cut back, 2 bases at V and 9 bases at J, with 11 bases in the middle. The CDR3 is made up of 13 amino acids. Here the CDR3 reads CASSLPPGGEQFF. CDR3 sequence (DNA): TGTGCCAGCAGTTTACCACCGGGCGGTGAGCAGTTCTTC.

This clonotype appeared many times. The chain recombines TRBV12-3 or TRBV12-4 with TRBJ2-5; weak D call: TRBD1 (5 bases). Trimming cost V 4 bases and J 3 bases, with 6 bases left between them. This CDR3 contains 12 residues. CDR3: CASSSGKETQYF. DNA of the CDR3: TGTGCCAGCAGTTCAGGGAAAGAGACCCAGTACTTC.

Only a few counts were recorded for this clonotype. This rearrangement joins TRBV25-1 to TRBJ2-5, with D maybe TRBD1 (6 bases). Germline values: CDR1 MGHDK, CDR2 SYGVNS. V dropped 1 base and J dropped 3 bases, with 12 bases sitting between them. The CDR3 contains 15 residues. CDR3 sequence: CASSEWAGAKETQYF. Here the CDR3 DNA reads TGTGCCAGCAGTGAATGGGCAGGGGCTAAAGAGACCCAGTACTTC.

This CDR3 is CASSAPGGAARTDTQYF. CDR3 in DNA: TGTGCCAGCAGCGCCCCGGGCGGAGCGGCCCGCACAGATACGCAGTATTTT. The chain is built from TRBV7-2 and TRBJ2-3; a weak D match, TRBD2 (5 bases). The CDR3 spans 17 residues. Trimming pared 5 bases from V and 1 base from J, leaving 19 bases between. Germline V CDR1 and CDR2: SGHTA, FQGNSA. The whole variable domain, remainder taken from reference TRBV7-2 and TRBJ2-3, is GAGVSQSPSNKVTEKGKDVELRCDPISGHTALYWYRQSLGQGLEFLIYFQGNSAPDKSGLPSDRFSAERTGGSVSTLTIQRTQQEDSAVYLCASSAPGGAARTDTQYFGPGTRLTVL.

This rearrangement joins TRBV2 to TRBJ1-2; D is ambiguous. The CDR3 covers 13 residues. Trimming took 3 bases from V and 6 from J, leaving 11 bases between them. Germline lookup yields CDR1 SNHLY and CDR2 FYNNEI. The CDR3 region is CASSEGLLHGYTF. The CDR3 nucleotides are TGTGCCAGCAGTGAGGGATTACTCCATGGCTACACCTTC. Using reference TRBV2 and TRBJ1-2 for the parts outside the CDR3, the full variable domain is EPEVTQTPSHQVTQMGQEVILRCVPISNHLYFYWYRQILGQKVEFLVSFYNNEISEKSEIFDDQFSVERPDGSNFTLKIRSTKLEDSAMYFCASSEGLLHGYTFGSGTRLTVV.

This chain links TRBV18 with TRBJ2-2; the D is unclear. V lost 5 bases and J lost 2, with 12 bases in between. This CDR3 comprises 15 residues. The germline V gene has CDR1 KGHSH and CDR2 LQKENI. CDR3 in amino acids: CASSADLGNTGELFF. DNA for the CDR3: TGTGCCAGCTCAGCGGATCTGGGAAACACCGGGGAGCTGTTTTTT.

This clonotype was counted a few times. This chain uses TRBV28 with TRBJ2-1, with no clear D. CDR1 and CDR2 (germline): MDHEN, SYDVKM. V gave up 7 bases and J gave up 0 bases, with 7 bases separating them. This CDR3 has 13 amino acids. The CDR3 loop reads CASKGNSYNEQFF. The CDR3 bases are TGTGCCAGCAAGGGAAACTCCTACAATGAGCAGTTCTTC.

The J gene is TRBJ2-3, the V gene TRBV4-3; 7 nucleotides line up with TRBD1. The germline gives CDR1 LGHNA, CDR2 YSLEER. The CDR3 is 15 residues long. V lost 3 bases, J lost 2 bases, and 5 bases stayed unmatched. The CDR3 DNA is TGCGCCAGCAGCCAGTGGGACAGTTACACAGATACGCAGTATTTT. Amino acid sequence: CASSQWDSYTDTQYF.

CDR3 in amino acids: CASSIVRGTNTGELFF. The CDR3 DNA follows: TGTGCCAGTAGTATAGTGCGGGGGACGAACACCGGGGAGCTGTTTTTT. The rearrangement uses TRBV19 and TRBJ2-2; 7 bases agree with TRBD2. CDR3 length equals 16 residues. The ends lost 1 base at V and 0 bases at J; junction bases unmatched: 2. The germline V gene has CDR1 LNHDA and CDR2 SQIVND (reference sequence).

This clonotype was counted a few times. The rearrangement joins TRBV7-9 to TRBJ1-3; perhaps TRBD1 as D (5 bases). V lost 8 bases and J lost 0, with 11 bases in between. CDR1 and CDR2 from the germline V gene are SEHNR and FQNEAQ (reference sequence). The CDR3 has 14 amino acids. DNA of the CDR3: TGTGCCAGCCGGGACTCAAACTCTGGAAACACCATATATTTT. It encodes CASRDSNSGNTIYF. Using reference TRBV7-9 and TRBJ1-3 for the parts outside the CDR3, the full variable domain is DTGVSQNPRHKITKRGQNVTFRCDPISEHNRLYWYRQTLGQGPEFLTYFQNEAQLEKSRLLSDRFSAERPKGSFSTLEIQRTEQGDSAMYLCASRDSNSGNTIYFGEGSWLTVV.

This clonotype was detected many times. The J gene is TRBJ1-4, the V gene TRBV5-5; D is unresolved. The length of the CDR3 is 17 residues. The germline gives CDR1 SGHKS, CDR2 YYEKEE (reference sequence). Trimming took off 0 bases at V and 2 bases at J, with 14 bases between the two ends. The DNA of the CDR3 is TGTGCCAGCAGCTTGGACAGATCCCGCGCCACTAATGAAAAACTGTTTTTT. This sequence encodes CASSLDRSRATNEKLFF.

This CDR3 is CASRKHGQGNIAETQYF. CDR3 bases: TGTGCCAGCAGAAAACACGGACAGGGCAATATAGCAGAGACCCAGTACTTC. V is TRBV7-9 and J is TRBJ2-5, with 8 nucleotides matching TRBD1. The ends lost 6 bases at V and 4 bases at J; junction bases unmatched: 16. Germline CDR1 and CDR2: SEHNR and FQNEAQ (reference sequence). The CDR3 is 17 residues long.

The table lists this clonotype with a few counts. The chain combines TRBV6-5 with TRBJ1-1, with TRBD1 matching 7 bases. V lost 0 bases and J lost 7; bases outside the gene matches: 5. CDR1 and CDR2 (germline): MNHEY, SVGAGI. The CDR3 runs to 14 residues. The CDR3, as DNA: TGTGCCAGCAGTTACTCTATCCGACAGGGTGAAGCTTTCTTT. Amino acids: CASSYSIRQGEAFF.

The CDR3 nucleotides are TGCAGTGCTAGCGGACTAGCTAATGAGCAGTTCTTC. It codes for CSASGLANEQFF. The rearrangement uses TRBV20-1 and TRBJ2-1; TRBD2 agrees at 8 bases. Germline V gene sequence: CDR1 DFQATT, CDR2 SNEGSKA (reference sequence). The CDR3 covers 12 residues. J lost 7 bases, V lost 3 bases, and 2 bases had no gene match.

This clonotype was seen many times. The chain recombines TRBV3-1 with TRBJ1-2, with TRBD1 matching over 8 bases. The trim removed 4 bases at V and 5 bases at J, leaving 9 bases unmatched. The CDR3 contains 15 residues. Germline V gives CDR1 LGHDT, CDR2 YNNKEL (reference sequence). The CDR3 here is CASSRTGWNSYGYTF. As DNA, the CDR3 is TGTGCCAGCAGCCGGACAGGGTGGAACTCTTATGGCTACACCTTC. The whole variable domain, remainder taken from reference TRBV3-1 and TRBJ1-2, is DTAVSQTPKYLVTQMGNDKSIKCEQNLGHDTMYWYKQDSKKFLKIMFSYNNKELIINETVPNRFSPKSPDKAHLNLHINSLELGDSAVYFCASSRTGWNSYGYTFGSGTRLTVV.

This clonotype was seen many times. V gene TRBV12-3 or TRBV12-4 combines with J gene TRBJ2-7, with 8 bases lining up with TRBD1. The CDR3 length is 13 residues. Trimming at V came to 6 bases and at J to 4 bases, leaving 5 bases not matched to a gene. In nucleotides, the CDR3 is TGTGCCAGCAGCGGGACAGGAGCATACGAGCAGTACTTC. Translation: CASSGTGAYEQYF.

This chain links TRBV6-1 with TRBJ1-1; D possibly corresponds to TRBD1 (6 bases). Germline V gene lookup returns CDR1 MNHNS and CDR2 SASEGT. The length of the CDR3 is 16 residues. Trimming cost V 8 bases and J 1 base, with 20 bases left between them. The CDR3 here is CASGKGEGGPNTEAFF. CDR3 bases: TGTGCCAGCGGCAAAGGGGAAGGGGGGCCGAACACTGAAGCTTTCTTT.

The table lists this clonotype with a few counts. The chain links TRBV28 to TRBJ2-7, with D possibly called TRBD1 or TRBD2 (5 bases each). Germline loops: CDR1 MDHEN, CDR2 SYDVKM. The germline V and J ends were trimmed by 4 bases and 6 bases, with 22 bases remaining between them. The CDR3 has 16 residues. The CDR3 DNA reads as TGTGCCAGCAGTTCACCGGGACGGGGCACCCCTGGCGAGCAGTACTTC. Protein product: CASSSPGRGTPGEQYF.

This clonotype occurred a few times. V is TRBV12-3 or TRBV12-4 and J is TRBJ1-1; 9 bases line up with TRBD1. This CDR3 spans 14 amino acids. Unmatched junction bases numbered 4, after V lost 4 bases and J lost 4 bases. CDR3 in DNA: TGTGCCAGCAGTTCACAGGGGGCCTTCACTGAAGCTTTCTTT. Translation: CASSSQGAFTEAFF.

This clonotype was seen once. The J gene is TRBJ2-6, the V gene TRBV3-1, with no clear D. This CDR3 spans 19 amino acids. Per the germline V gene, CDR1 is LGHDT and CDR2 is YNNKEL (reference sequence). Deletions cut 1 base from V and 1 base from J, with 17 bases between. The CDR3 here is CASSQVLAVQGSGANVLTF. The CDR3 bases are TGTGCCAGCAGCCAAGTTTTAGCCGTACAAGGTTCTGGGGCCAACGTCCTGACTTTC.

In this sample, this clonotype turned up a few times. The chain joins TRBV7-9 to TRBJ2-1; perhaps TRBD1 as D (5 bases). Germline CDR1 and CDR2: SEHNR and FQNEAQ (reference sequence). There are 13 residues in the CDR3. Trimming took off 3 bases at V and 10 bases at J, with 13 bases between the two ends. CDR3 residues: CASSLVQGSEQFF. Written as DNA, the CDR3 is TGTGCCAGCAGCTTGGTCCAGGGTAGCGAGCAGTTCTTC.

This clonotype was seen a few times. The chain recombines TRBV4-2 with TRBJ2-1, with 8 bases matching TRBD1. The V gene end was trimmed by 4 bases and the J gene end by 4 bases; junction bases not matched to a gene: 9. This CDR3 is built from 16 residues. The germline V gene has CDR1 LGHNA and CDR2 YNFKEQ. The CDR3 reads CASSRGPGQDYNEQFF. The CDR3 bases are TGTGCCAGCAGCCGGGGCCCGGGACAGGATTACAATGAGCAGTTCTTC.

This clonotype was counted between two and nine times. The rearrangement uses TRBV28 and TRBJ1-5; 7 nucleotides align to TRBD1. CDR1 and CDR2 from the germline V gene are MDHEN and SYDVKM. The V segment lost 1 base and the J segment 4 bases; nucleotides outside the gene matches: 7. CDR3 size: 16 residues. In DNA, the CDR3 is TGTGCCAGCAGTTTATTGCGGACAGGCTTAAATCAGCCCCAGCATTTT. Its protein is CASSLLRTGLNQPQHF.

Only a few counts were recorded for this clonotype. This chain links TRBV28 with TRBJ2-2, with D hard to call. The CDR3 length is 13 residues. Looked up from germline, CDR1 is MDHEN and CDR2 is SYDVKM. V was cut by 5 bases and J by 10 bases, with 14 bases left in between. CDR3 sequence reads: CASSLVAPAELFF. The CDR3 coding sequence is TGTGCCAGCAGTCTAGTTGCTCCGGCGGAGCTGTTTTTT.

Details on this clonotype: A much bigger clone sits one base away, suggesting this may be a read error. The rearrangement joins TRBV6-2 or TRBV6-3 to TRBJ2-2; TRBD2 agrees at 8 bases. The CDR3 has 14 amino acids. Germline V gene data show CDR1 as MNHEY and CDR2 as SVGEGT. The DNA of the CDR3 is TGTGCCAGCAGTTACCTAGCGGGCACCGGGGTGCTGTTTTTT. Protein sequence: CASSYLAGTGVLFF.

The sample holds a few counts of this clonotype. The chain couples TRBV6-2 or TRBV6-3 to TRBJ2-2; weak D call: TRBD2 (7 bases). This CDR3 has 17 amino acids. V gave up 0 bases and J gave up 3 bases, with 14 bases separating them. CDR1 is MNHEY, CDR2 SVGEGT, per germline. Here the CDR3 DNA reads TGTGCCAGCAGTTACTCCCCGGGGGGCCGGGACACCGGGGAGCTGTTTTTT. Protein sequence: CASSYSPGGRDTGELFF.